One and the same sample provided the 32 T cell receptor beta chains below, sequenced in a study of PD-1 blockade in classical Hodgkin lymphoma. Some clones are missing from TCRdb's copy, which holds only in-frame ones; the method was immunoSEQ multiplex PCR. This sample has about 93,000 clones; roughly 80% occur once, and the top ten carry 16%. Following autologous stem cell transplantation, relapse occurred in every patient, and exposure to brentuximab vedotin varied. This material consisted of peripheral blood mononuclear cells (PBMCs), taken before the second cycle of nivolumab. Receptor source: a human donor with classical Hodgkin lymphoma.

This clone has a handful of counts. This chain connects TRBV5-6 to TRBJ2-3; the D is unclear. V was cut by 4 bases and J by 3 bases, with 9 bases left in between. Germline V gives CDR1 SGHDT, CDR2 YYEEEE. The CDR3 consists of 13 residues. CDR3 nucleotide sequence: TGTGCCAGCAGCAAGGTAGGGACAGATACGCAGTATTTT. Protein product: CASSKVGTDTQYF.

The chain joins TRBV9 to TRBJ1-2, with 7 positions matching TRBD1. V lost 3 bases to trimming and J lost 6 bases; unmatched junction nucleotides: 11. Germline CDR1 is SGDLS and CDR2 is YYNGEE. This CDR3 has 15 amino acids. As DNA, the CDR3 is TGTGCCAGCAGCGCCCAGGGGGGGCAAGGGCATGGCTACACCTTC. As protein: CASSAQGGQGHGYTF. The full variable domain, with the rest looked up from reference TRBV9 and TRBJ1-2, is DSGVTQTPKHLITATGQRVTLRCSPRSGDLSVYWYQQSLDQGLQFLIQYYNGEERAKGNILERFSAQQFPDLHSELNLSSLELGDSALYFCASSAQGGQGHGYTFGSGTRLTVV.

V is TRBV30 and J is TRBJ2-7, with a possible D match to TRBD2 (6 bases). Trimming removed 3 bases at V and 3 bases at J, with 12 bases between. Germline loops: CDR1 GTSNPN, CDR2 SVGIG (reference sequence). CDR3 size: 13 residues. The CDR3 coding sequence is TGTGCCTGGAGAGCGGGTCCCCTCTACGAGCAGTACTTC. This encodes CAWRAGPLYEQYF.

V usage is TRBV7-7 and J usage is TRBJ1-1, with D unclear. In germline, CDR1 is SSHAT, CDR2 FNYEAQ (reference sequence). The CDR3 is made up of 13 amino acids. The V gene lost 4 bases and the J gene lost 3 bases, with 9 bases spanning the gap. CDR3 DNA sequence: TGTGCCAGCAGCTGGAGAGCCGACACTGAAGCTTTCTTT. Its translation: CASSWRADTEAFF.

This clone has only a few counts. The chain uses TRBV30 and TRBJ1-1; 9 bases fit TRBD1. The CDR3 runs 14 residues. V gave up 3 bases and J gave up 6 bases; unmatched junction bases: 8. From germline, CDR1 is GTSNPN and CDR2 SVGIG (reference sequence). CDR3 nucleotides: TGTGCCTGGAGGCCGACAGGGGGATATTCTGAAGCTTTCTTT. It yields the protein CAWRPTGGYSEAFF.

The chain carries TRBV5-1 and TRBJ2-2; tentatively, D is TRBD2 (5 bases). This CDR3 spans 15 amino acids. V lost 4 bases and J lost 6, with 16 bases in between. Germline-derived CDR1 and CDR2 are SGHRS and YFSETQ. CDR3 protein: CASSDLGIGAGELFF. CDR3 bases: TGCGCCAGCAGCGATTTAGGCATCGGGGCCGGGGAGCTGTTTTTT.

This chain links TRBV5-4 with TRBJ1-2; TRBD1 might be the D (5 bases). This CDR3 has 15 residues. The V end was cut by 4 bases, the J end by 5 bases, with 18 bases between. In germline, CDR1 is SGHNT, CDR2 YYREEE (reference sequence). The CDR3 sequence: CASSLGATKGYGYTF. The CDR3 DNA is TGTGCCAGCAGCCTCGGGGCGACCAAAGGGTATGGCTACACCTTC.

The chain is built from TRBV19 and TRBJ2-2; D is possibly TRBD1 or TRBD2 (6 bases each). CDR1 is LNHDA and CDR2 is SQIVND in the germline V gene (reference sequence). This CDR3 is 15 amino acids long. V was clipped by 2 bases and J by 0 bases, with 7 bases between them. CDR3 residues: CASSIRGANTGELFF. The CDR3 nucleotides are TGTGCCAGTAGTATAAGGGGGGCGAACACCGGGGAGCTGTTTTTT.

This clone turned up a few times. This chain uses TRBV5-4 with TRBJ2-7; 12 bases match TRBD2. V was clipped by 4 bases and J by 0 bases; unmatched bases: 5. The germline gives CDR1 SGHNT, CDR2 YYREEE (reference sequence). The CDR3 is 16 residues long. In DNA, the CDR3 is TGTGCCAGCAGCGAAGGACTAGCGGGGTTCTCCTACGAGCAGTACTTC. It translates to CASSEGLAGFSYEQYF.

The chain employs TRBV7-2 and TRBJ1-1; D remains unclear. Germline-derived CDR1 and CDR2 are SGHTA and FQGNSA. V lost 3 bases to trimming and J lost 1 base, with 9 bases between them. CDR3 size: 14 residues. The chain's CDR3 is CASSLYGRNTEAFF. The CDR3 region has the DNA TGTGCCAGCAGCTTGTACGGAAGGAACACTGAAGCTTTCTTT.

CDR3 DNA sequence: TGTGCCAGCAGCTTAGTCGGAGGGTCGGGGGGTTACGAGCAGTACTTC. Translation gives CASSLVGGSGGYEQYF. V gene TRBV7-6 combines with J gene TRBJ2-7; TRBD2 aligns across 7 bases. V gave up 1 base and J gave up 4 bases; unmatched junction bases: 10. The CDR3 spans 16 residues. Germline CDR1 and CDR2: SGHVS and FNYEAQ.

V usage is TRBV7-3 and J usage is TRBJ1-1; D gene ambiguous. The length of the CDR3 is 13 residues. Germline V gene sequence: CDR1 SGHTA, CDR2 FQGTGA. The V end lost 5 bases, the J end lost 0 bases, and 7 bases lay between the germline ends. CDR3 in amino acids: CASSVQMNTEAFF. The CDR3 DNA reads TGTGCCAGCAGCGTACAGATGAACACTGAAGCTTTCTTT.

This sequence joins TRBV5-1 and TRBJ2-5, with 11 bases fitting TRBD1. The ends lost 4 bases at V and 5 bases at J; junction bases unmatched: 7. CDR3 length equals 15 residues. Germline CDR1 and CDR2: SGHRS and YFSETQ. The CDR3 nucleotides read TGCGCCAGCAGCACGGGACAGGGGGGTTTTGAGACCCAGTACTTC. Its protein product is CASSTGQGGFETQYF.

The rearrangement joins TRBV11-2 to TRBJ2-5, with 11 bases that match TRBD2. J was trimmed by 6 bases and V by 1 base; bases with no gene match: 1. This CDR3 is 14 amino acids long. Germline CDR1 SGHAT, CDR2 FQNNGV. The CDR3 region is CASSLGLAGKTQYF. The CDR3 nucleotides read TGTGCCAGCAGCTTAGGACTAGCGGGAAAGACCCAGTACTTC. The whole variable domain, filled in from reference TRBV11-2 and TRBJ2-5, reads EAGVAQSPRYKIIEKRQSVAFWCNPISGHATLYWYQQILGQGPKLLIQFQNNGVVDDSQLPKDRFSAERLKGVDSTLKIQPAKLEDSAVYLCASSLGLAGKTQYFGPGTRLLVL.

The chain employs TRBV29-1 and TRBJ2-3; D is perhaps TRBD2 (5 bases). Germline V CDR1 and CDR2: SQVTM, ANQGSEA. Trimming shortened V by 4 bases and J by 2 bases, and 13 bases separated the two germline ends. This CDR3 spans 14 amino acids. The CDR3 DNA sequence: TGCAGCGTTGCAGTACTAGGTAACACAGATACGCAGTATTTT. It codes for CSVAVLGNTDTQYF.

V and J are TRBV5-6 and TRBJ1-1; D is uncertain. Germline V CDR1 and CDR2: SGHDT, YYEEEE. V was clipped by 4 bases and J by 7 bases, with 14 bases between them. The CDR3 length is 13 residues. CDR3 in amino acids: CASSRVGSDEAFF. The CDR3 region has the DNA TGTGCCAGCAGCCGAGTCGGGTCGGATGAAGCTTTCTTT.

The chain combines TRBV5-1 with TRBJ2-3; 8 bases match TRBD1. The CDR3 runs 15 residues. Trimming took 2 bases from V and 0 from J; bases not matched to a gene: 2. Germline lookup yields CDR1 SGHRS and CDR2 YFSETQ. The CDR3 spells CASSLQGVSTDTQYF. Here the CDR3 DNA reads TGCGCCAGCAGCTTACAGGGGGTCAGCACAGATACGCAGTATTTT.

This clone was picked up a small number of times. This sequence joins TRBV5-6 and TRBJ2-2, with D perhaps matching TRBD1 (5 bases). Germline CDR1 SGHDT, CDR2 YYEEEE. Trimming removed 2 bases from V and 6 bases from J, with 11 bases in between. This CDR3 is built from 14 residues. The CDR3 bases are TGTGCCAGCAGCTTTATAGGGGTGGCCGGGGAGCTGTTTTTT. Its protein is CASSFIGVAGELFF.

This clone is classed as medium-sized. The chain has TRBV6-4 and TRBJ2-3, with 7 bases that match TRBD1. V lost 2 bases, J lost 4 bases, and 3 bases stayed unmatched. Germline loops: CDR1 MRHNA, CDR2 SNTAGT. CDR3 size: 14 residues. The CDR3, as DNA: TGTGCCAGCAGTGACGGGCAGGGGGCAGATACGCAGTATTTT. Its translation is CASSDGQGADTQYF.

This clone was seen more than once but under ten times. The CDR3 DNA sequence: TGTGCCAGTAGTTTGCGCTCGGGGAAGAACACCGGGGAGCTGTTTTTT. Protein product: CASSLRSGKNTGELFF. The chain joins TRBV19 to TRBJ2-2; tentatively, D is TRBD2 (5 bases). The V gene's germline CDR1 is LNHDA and CDR2 SQIVND (reference sequence). Trimming removed 5 bases from V and 1 base from J, with 14 bases in between. This CDR3 region has 16 residues.

The chain recombines TRBV5-1 with TRBJ2-7, with 11 positions matching TRBD2. This CDR3 is 14 amino acids long. Germline loops: CDR1 SGHRS, CDR2 YFSETQ. Germline trimming cut 4 bases from V and 3 bases from J; bases unmatched to any gene: 3. The CDR3 region has the DNA TGCGCCAGCAGCCCGGGACTAGCGGACTACGAGCAGTACTTC. It codes for CASSPGLADYEQYF.

This clone was observed once. V and J are TRBV6-4 and TRBJ2-1; 9 bases line up with TRBD1. The germline gives CDR1 MRHNA, CDR2 SNTAGT. With 6 bases clipped from V and 5 bases from J, the junction kept 5 bases outside the gene matches. CDR3 length: 14 amino acids. The CDR3 coding sequence is TGTGCCAGCAGCCGGGACAGGGAGAACAATGAGCAGTTCTTC. Amino acid sequence: CASSRDRENNEQFF.

The rearrangement links TRBV6-5 to TRBJ1-5; no clear D gene. V was cut by 6 bases and J by 3 bases, with 9 bases left in between. This CDR3 region has 13 residues. From germline, CDR1 is MNHEY and CDR2 SVGAGI. For the CDR3, the DNA is TGTGCCAGCAGCTCTTCGATCAATCAGCCCCAGCATTTT. Amino acids: CASSSSINQPQHF.

This chain connects TRBV2 to TRBJ1-5; D perhaps matches TRBD1 (5 bases). Trimming shortened V by 8 bases and J by 2 bases, and 10 bases separated the two germline ends. Germline V lookup: CDR1 SNHLY, CDR2 FYNNEI. This CDR3 is 13 amino acids long. For the CDR3, the DNA is TGTGCCAGCGCCGGGGCTGGCAATCAGCCCCAGCATTTT. Translation: CASAGAGNQPQHF.

CDR3 protein: CASRQKQAGIPLNTEAFF. The CDR3 DNA is TGTGCCAGCAGGCAGAAACAGGCCGGGATTCCACTTAACACTGAAGCTTTCTTT. This chain links TRBV7-9 with TRBJ1-1, with a tentative D call TRBD1 (5 bases). Germline CDR1 SEHNR, CDR2 FQNEAQ (reference sequence). The CDR3 length is 18 residues. Trimming shortened V by 6 bases and J by 2 bases, and 25 bases separated the two germline ends.

This clone showed up just a few times. This chain uses TRBV7-9 with TRBJ1-1; D gene uncertain. The length of the CDR3 is 13 residues. The V end lost 5 bases, the J end lost 3 bases, and 10 bases lay between the germline ends. Germline CDR1 and CDR2: SEHNR and FQNEAQ (reference sequence). The CDR3 DNA sequence: TGTGCCAGCAGCCCCGAATGGGACACTGAAGCTTTCTTT. The encoded protein is CASSPEWDTEAFF. The variable domain in full, completed from reference TRBV7-9 and TRBJ1-1, reads DTGVSQNPRHKITKRGQNVTFRCDPISEHNRLYWYRQTLGQGPEFLTYFQNEAQLEKSRLLSDRFSAERPKGSFSTLEIQRTEQGDSAMYLCASSPEWDTEAFFGQGTRLTVV.

The chain couples TRBV7-9 to TRBJ2-1, with TRBD2 matching 9 bases. The germline gives CDR1 SEHNR, CDR2 FQNEAQ (reference sequence). V shed 2 bases and J 6 bases; nucleotides not matched to a gene: 5. CDR3 length equals 15 residues. This chain's CDR3 is CASSLTTSGANEQFF. DNA of the CDR3: TGTGCCAGCAGCTTAACGACTAGCGGTGCCAATGAGCAGTTCTTC.

The rearrangement uses TRBV2 and TRBJ2-3; 12 bases align to TRBD2. The CDR3 covers 15 residues. Unmatched junction bases numbered 10, after V lost 9 bases and J lost 6 bases. Germline CDR1 and CDR2: SNHLY and FYNNEI. CDR3 in DNA: TGTGCCAGATCTAGCGGGAGGGCGTCAGGGGATACGCAGTATTTT. Protein: CARSSGRASGDTQYF.

The V gene is TRBV27, the J gene TRBJ2-1; 12 bases are shared with TRBD1. The CDR3 is 15 amino acids. Per germline, CDR1 MNHEY and CDR2 SMNVEV (reference sequence). V lost 2 bases and J lost 12; bases outside the gene matches: 8. CDR3 nucleotides: TGTGCCAGCAGTTTAGGGACAGGGGGCCCAGGAGGGCAGTTCTTC. Its translation: CASSLGTGGPGGQFF.

Only a few counts were recorded for this clone. J is TRBJ1-2 and V is TRBV6-6; D possibly corresponds to TRBD1 (6 bases). The CDR3 length is 13 residues. The V and J ends lost 6 bases and 3 bases respectively, with 11 bases between them. Germline assignment: CDR1 MNHNY and CDR2 SVGAGI (reference sequence). Here the CDR3 reads CASSPRGYYGYTF. The CDR3 region has the DNA TGTGCCAGCAGCCCCAGGGGTTACTATGGCTACACCTTC.

This sequence joins TRBV6-5 and TRBJ1-5; tentatively, D is TRBD1 (5 bases). V was cut by 6 bases and J by 3 bases, with 12 bases left in between. The CDR3 extends over 14 amino acids. Germline V gives CDR1 MNHEY, CDR2 SVGAGI. CDR3 residues: CASSRDGYNQPQHF. DNA of the CDR3: TGTGCCAGCAGCCGGGACGGATACAATCAGCCCCAGCATTTT.

The rearrangement joins TRBV7-2 to TRBJ2-2, with 7 bases that match TRBD2. The V and J ends lost 3 bases and 1 base, in that order; junction bases with no gene match: 5. Germline CDR1 is SGHTA and CDR2 is FQGNSA. This CDR3 spans 16 amino acids. The CDR3 DNA reads TGTGCCAGCAGCTTGAGGGAGGGCGGGAACACCGGGGAGCTGTTTTTT. Its protein product is CASSLREGGNTGELFF.